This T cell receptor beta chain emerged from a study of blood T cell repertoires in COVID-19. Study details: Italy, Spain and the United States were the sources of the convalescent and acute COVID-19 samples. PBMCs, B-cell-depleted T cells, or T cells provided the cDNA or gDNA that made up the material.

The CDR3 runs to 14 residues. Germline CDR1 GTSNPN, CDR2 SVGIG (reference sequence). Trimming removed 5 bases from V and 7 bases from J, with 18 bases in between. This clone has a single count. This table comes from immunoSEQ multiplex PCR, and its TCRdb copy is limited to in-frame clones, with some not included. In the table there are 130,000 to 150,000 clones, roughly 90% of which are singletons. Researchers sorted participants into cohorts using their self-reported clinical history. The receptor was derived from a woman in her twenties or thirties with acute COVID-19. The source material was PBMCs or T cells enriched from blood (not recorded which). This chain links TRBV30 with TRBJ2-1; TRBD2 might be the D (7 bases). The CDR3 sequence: CAWGPGGSSNEQFF. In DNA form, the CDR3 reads TGTGCCTGGGGGCCGGGGGGCAGTTCGAATGAGCAGTTCTTC.